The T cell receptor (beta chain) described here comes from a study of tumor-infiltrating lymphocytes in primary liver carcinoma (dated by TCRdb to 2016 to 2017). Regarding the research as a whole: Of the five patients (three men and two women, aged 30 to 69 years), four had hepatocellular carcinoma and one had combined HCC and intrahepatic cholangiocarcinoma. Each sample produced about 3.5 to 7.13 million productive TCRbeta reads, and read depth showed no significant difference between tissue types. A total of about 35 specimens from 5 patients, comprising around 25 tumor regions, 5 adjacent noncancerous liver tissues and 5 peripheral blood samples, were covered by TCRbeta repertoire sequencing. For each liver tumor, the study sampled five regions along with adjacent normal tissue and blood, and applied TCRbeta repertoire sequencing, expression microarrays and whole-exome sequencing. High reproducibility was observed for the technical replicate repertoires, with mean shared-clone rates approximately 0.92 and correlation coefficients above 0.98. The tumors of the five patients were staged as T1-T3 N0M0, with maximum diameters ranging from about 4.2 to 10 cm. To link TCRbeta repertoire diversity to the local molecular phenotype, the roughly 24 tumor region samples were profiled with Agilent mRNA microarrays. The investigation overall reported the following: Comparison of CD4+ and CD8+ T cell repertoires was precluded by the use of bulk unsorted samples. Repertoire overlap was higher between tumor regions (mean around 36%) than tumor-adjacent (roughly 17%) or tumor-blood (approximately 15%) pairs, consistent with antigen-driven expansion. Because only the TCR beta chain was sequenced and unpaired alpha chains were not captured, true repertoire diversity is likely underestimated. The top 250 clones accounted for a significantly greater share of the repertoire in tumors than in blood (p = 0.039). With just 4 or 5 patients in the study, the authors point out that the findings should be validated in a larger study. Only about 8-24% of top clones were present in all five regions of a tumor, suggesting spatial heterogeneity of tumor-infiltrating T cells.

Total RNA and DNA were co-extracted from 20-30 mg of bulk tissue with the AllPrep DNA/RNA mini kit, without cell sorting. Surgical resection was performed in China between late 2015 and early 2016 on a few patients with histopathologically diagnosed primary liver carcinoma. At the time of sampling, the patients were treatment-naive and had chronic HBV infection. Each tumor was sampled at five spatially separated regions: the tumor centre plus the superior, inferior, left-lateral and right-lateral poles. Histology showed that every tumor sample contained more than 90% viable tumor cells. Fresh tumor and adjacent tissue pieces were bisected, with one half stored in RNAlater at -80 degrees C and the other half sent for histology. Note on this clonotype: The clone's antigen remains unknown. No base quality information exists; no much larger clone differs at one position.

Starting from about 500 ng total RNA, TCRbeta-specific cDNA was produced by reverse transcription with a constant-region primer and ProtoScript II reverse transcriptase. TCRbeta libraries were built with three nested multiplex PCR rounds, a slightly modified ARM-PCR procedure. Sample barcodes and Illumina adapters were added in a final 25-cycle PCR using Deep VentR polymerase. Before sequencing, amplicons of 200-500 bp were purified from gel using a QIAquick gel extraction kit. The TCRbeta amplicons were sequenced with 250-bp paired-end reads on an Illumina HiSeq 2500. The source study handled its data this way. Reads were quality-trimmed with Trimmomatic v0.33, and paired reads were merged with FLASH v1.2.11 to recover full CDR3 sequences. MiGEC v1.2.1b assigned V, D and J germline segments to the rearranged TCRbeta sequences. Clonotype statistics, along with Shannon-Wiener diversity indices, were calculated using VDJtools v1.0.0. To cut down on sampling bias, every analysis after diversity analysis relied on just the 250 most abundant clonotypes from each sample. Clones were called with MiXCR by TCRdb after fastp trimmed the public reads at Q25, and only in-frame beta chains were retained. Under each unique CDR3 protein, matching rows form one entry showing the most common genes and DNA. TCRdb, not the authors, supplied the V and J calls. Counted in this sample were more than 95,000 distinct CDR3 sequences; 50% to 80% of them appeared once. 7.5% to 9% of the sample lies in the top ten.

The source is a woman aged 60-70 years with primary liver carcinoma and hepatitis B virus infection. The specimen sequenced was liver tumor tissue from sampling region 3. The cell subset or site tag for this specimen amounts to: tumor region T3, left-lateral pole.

The DNA reads as follows: TGCAGCGTTGCTAGCGGGGAGACCAGCGAGCAGTTCTTC. Its translation reads: CSVASGETSEQFF. Rearrangement joined TRBV29-1 to TRBJ2-1; 9 of the junction bases match TRBD2. Including cysteine and phenylalanine, the CDR3 has 13 amino acids. Only the CDR3 part of the read is kept: 39 bases, read in frame from the first base. V lost 4 bases and J lost 10 bases, and the count of bases not matched to a germline gene is 8. Based on the germline V gene, the CDR1 and CDR2 sequences are SQVTM and ANQGSEA.